This T cell receptor beta chain originates from a study of OX40 agonist ivuxolimab in advanced cancers. Using immunoSEQ multiplex PCR, the repertoire was profiled, and TCRdb retains in-frame clones only, with some absent. The table includes 15,000 to 20,000 clones, around 81% detected once. The CDR3 extends over 11 amino acids. In germline, CDR1 is WSHSY, CDR2 SAAADI. The V end lost 2 bases, the J end lost 7 bases, and 3 bases lay between the germline ends. The sequenced sample was CD4+ or CD8+ T cells sorted from blood, obtained in a trial of the OX40 agonist ivuxolimab. V usage is TRBV10-2 and J usage is TRBJ2-1; D remains unclear. This receptor was taken from an adult with an advanced solid tumor such as melanoma, head and neck, liver or kidney cancer. CDR3 sequence (DNA): TGCGCCAGCAGTGAGGGGAATGAGCAGTTCTTC. Its protein is CASSEGNEQFF.